Below, 6 T cell receptor beta chains from the same sample are listed, as sequenced in a study of shared clonotypes between healthy human individuals. Libraries were prepared by immunoSEQ multiplex PCR; TCRdb keeps only in-frame clonotypes and omits some of them. This sample has over 400,000 clones, with about 96% found just once. Sequenced: naive CD4+ T cells sorted from blood. Subset reported: CD45RA+ positively selected. The origin of the receptors is a woman in her thirties in good health.

The rearrangement links TRBV6-1 to TRBJ2-2; D uncertain. CDR1 is MNHNS and CDR2 is SASEGT in the germline V gene. The CDR3 is made up of 13 amino acids. Trimming shortened V by 6 bases and J by 7 bases, and 12 bases separated the two germline ends. In DNA, the CDR3 is TGTGCCAGCAGGGCAAACTGGGTCGGGGAGCTGTTTTTT. Translating it yields CASRANWVGELFF.

V gene TRBV6-1 combines with J gene TRBJ2-7; tentatively, D is TRBD2 (7 bases). V lost 9 bases and J lost 4, with 13 bases in between. The CDR3 spans 12 residues. Germline values: CDR1 MNHNS, CDR2 SASEGT. The CDR3 protein is CASGGGQYEQYF. The CDR3 DNA follows: TGTGCCAGTGGGGGGGGCCAGTACGAGCAGTACTTC.

This chain uses TRBV5-1 with TRBJ2-1; 14 bases line up with TRBD2. Germline V CDR1 and CDR2: SGHRS, YFSETQ. This CDR3 region has 16 residues. The V segment lost 4 bases and the J segment 8 bases; nucleotides outside the gene matches: 8. CDR3 protein: CASSRPGLAGVYEQFF. CDR3 bases: TGCGCCAGCAGCAGACCGGGACTAGCGGGAGTCTATGAGCAGTTCTTC. Using reference TRBV5-1 and TRBJ2-1 for the parts outside the CDR3, the full variable domain is KAGVTQTPRYLIKTRGQQVTLSCSPISGHRSVSWYQQTPGQGLQFLFEYFSETQRNKGNFPGRFSGRQFSNSRSEMNVSTLELGDSALYLCASSRPGLAGVYEQFFGPGTRLTVL.

The CDR3 bases are TGCGCCAGCAGCTCTGGGACATTATCTTACGGGGGAGCTTTCTTT. Amino acids: CASSSGTLSYGGAFF. This chain connects TRBV5-1 to TRBJ1-1; TRBD1 is a possible D gene (6 bases). Trimming took 3 bases from V and 10 from J, leaving 22 bases between them. Germline V gene data show CDR1 as SGHRS and CDR2 as YFSETQ. The length of the CDR3 is 15 residues.

The gene calls are TRBV19 and TRBJ2-5; D possibly corresponds to TRBD2 (5 bases). Deletions cut 4 bases from V and 6 bases from J, with 15 bases between. CDR1 is LNHDA and CDR2 is SQIVND in the germline V gene (reference sequence). The CDR3 length is 14 residues. DNA for the CDR3: TGTGCCAGTAGTAGATCCGGGTCCGGGAAGACCCAGTACTTC. This encodes CASSRSGSGKTQYF.

The chain couples TRBV25-1 to TRBJ2-5, with D perhaps TRBD2 (6 bases). The end of the DNA is better explained by TRBJ2-7, so the J call may be wrong. The CDR3 covers 14 residues. The germline V gene has CDR1 MGHDK and CDR2 SYGVNS. The CDR3 bases are TGTGCCAGCAGTGATAGCGGCAGAACCTACGAGCAGTACTTC. Translating gives CASSDSGRTYEQYF.